This T cell receptor (beta chain) is from a study of blood T cell repertoires in COVID-19. Germline CDR1 reads SGHDT; CDR2 reads YYEEEE. The V gene end was trimmed by 6 bases and the J gene end by 2 bases; junction bases not matched to a gene: 4. This CDR3 contains 13 residues. Repertoires were generated with immunoSEQ multiplex PCR, while TCRdb's copy carries only in-frame clones and drops some. The sample comprises approximately 300,000 clones, around nine tenths of which are singletons, and approximately 2.4% rests with the top ten. Donors of Cohort 3 who recovered were those that had two negative PCRs, clearance, or symptom resolution.

The chain couples TRBV5-6 to TRBJ2-7; 8 bases map to TRBD1. The sequencing sample was made of PBMCs or T cells enriched from blood (not recorded which). This TCR came from a woman between 18 and 29 years old who had recovered from COVID-19. The CDR3 coding sequence is TGTGCCAGCAACGGGGACAGGACCTACGAGCAGTACTTC. Translation: CASNGDRTYEQYF.